This T cell receptor beta chain was recorded in a study of T cell repertoires in cytomegalovirus infection. In the study overall: Evidence of both CMV infection and a matching HLA type came from public TCR beta signatures.

Notes on the study in general: Cumulative public TCR beta family frequency identified CMV carriers with the relevant HLA. What dominated the ex vivo response were HLA-C-restricted CMV-specific TCR beta clonotypes.

Comments on this clonotype: Antigen unknown.

The germline V gene has CDR1 SGHRS and CDR2 YFSETQ. The germline V and J ends were trimmed by 4 bases and 2 bases, with 8 bases remaining between them. CDR3 size: 13 residues. MiXCR, run by TCRdb on the reads, gives a single entry per CDR3 protein. This sample has about 250,000 distinct CDR3 sequences, with around 15% found just once. V gene TRBV5-1 combines with J gene TRBJ2-3; D gene unclear. Input material: CD8+ T cells from PBMCs. This sequence was found in a human donor in good health (CMV status not recorded). Some clones in this sample may be carry-over from other donors' samples. The CDR3 bases are TGCGCCAGCAGCGGGGAAATCACAGATACGCAGTATTTT. Translation gives CASSGEITDTQYF.